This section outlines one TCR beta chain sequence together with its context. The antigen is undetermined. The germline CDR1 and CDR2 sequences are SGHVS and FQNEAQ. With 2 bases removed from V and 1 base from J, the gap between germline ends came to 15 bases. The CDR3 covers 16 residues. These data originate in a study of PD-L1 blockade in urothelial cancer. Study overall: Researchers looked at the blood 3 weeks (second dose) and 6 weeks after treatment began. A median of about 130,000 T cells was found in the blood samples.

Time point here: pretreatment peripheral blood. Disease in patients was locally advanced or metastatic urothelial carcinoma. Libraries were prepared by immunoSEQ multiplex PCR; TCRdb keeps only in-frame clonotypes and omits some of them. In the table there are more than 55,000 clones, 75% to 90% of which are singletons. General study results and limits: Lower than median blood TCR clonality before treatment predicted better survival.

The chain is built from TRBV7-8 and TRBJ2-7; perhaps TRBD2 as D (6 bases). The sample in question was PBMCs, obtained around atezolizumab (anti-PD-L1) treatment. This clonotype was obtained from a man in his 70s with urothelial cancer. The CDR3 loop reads CASSLIGGIGSYEQYF. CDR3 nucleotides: TGTGCCAGCAGCTTAATCGGGGGAATAGGTTCCTACGAGCAGTACTTC.